Listed below are T cell receptor beta chains from one sample, sequenced in a study of blood T cell repertoires in COVID-19. The repertoire was sequenced with immunoSEQ multiplex PCR; TCRdb's copy has only in-frame clones and lacks some. This table has some 180,000 clones, roughly 82% appearing once. Sequencing used peripheral blood. The receptors originated from a woman aged 60-75 years with COVID-19, enrolled during active disease. CDR3s include the opening cysteine and the closing phenylalanine or tryptophan. The order of the fields is clone size, D gene, J gene, V gene, CDR3 length, CDR3 protein. A D gene is named only where the DNA matches it firmly. Only part of the rows carry a size: once, few, many, or a class if the clone is expanded.

>NA|NA|TRBJ2-2|TRBV5-1|16
CASSLDPGVFTGELFF
>NA|TRBD1|TRBJ1-4|TRBV27|14
CASRLTGDGEKLFF
>NA|TRBD1|TRBJ2-2|TRBV6-5|16
CASSYFGQGHTGELFF
>NA|TRBD1|TRBJ2-3|TRBV6-7|14
CASSRDRSTDTQYF
>NA|NA|TRBJ2-5|TRBV23-1|12
CARTGRGETQYF
>NA|TRBD1|TRBJ2-1|TRBV11-2|14
CASSIRTGYNEQFF
>NA|NA|TRBJ1-4|TRBV28|13
CASSLGSRGKLFF
>NA|NA|TRBJ1-1|TRBV2|13
CASRDTGRTEAFF
>NA|TRBD1|TRBJ2-3|TRBV6-5|14
CASSGQDFTDTQYF
>NA|TRBD1|TRBJ1-2|TRBV28|15
CASSSAGQGHYGYTF
>NA|TRBD2|TRBJ2-5|TRBV5-1|15
CASSLTSGAQETQYF
>NA|TRBD1|TRBJ2-5|TRBV18|14
CASSPGTGEETQYF
>NA|NA|TRBJ1-5|TRBV27|14
CASSLVYRDQPQHF
>NA|NA|TRBJ2-7|TRBV10-3|11
CAIGTGIEQYF
>NA|NA|TRBJ1-4|TRBV20-1|15
CSASGGGGNNEKLFF
>many|NA|TRBJ1-6|TRBV27|16
CASRTVKGSGNSPLHF
>NA|NA|TRBJ2-3|TRBV28|10
CASSGDTQYF
>once|TRBD1|TRBJ1-1|TRBV5-1|15
CASSSPGQGNTEAFF
>NA|TRBD1|TRBJ2-7|TRBV29-1|11
CSAGTGYEQYF
>NA|TRBD2|TRBJ2-7|TRBV19|15
CASSIGTSGSYEQYF
>NA|TRBD1|TRBJ1-1|TRBV5-4|14
CASSGSRDRLHAFF
>NA|NA|TRBJ1-4|TRBV5-1|14
CASSPGRANEKLFF
>NA|NA|TRBJ1-2|TRBV28|14
CASSLLAGPYGYTF
>NA|NA|TRBJ2-1|TRBV9|18
CASSVGLLGRTSYNEQFF
>NA|NA|TRBJ2-1|TRBV6-6|11
CASTPGREQFF
>NA|NA|TRBJ1-5|TRBV2|16
CASSEGGRRAHQPQHF
>NA|NA|TRBJ1-1|TRBV18|17
CASSPRRGGKENTEAFF
>NA|TRBD1|TRBJ1-1|TRBV28|14
CASRTTGGNTEAFF
>NA|NA|TRBJ2-3|TRBV7-8|16
CASSLGASGHSDTQYF
>NA|TRBD2|TRBJ2-2|TRBV7-8|16
CASSFGGGTNTGELFF
>NA|NA|TRBJ1-2|TRBV19|16
CASSIAPDRANYGYTF
>NA|NA|TRBJ2-7|TRBV28|15
CASSPGLAPSYEQYF
>NA|TRBD1|TRBJ2-3|TRBV9|16
CASSVGDRVWTDTQYF
>NA|TRBD1|TRBJ1-4|TRBV19|15
CASSTNRGTNEKLFF
>NA|TRBD1|TRBJ1-3|TRBV18|14
CASSPPGQGITIYF
>NA|NA|TRBJ2-7|TRBV6-6|14
CASSYRDTSYEQYF
>NA|TRBD2|TRBJ2-7|TRBV6-1|18
CASSESASGSTSSYEQYF
>NA|TRBD1|TRBJ1-5|TRBV5-4|15
CASSLGAGQGQPQHF
>NA|NA|TRBJ1-2|TRBV6-1|14
CASSEGVGDYGYTF
>NA|TRBD1|TRBJ2-3|TRBV7-2|15
CASSLAGDSSDTQYF
>NA|NA|TRBJ2-2|TRBV5-5|14
CASSLMTVGGELFF
>NA|TRBD1|TRBJ2-3|TRBV7-7|13
CASSSDREDTQYF
>NA|NA|TRBJ1-2|TRBV14|14
CASSQDLVGYGYTF
>NA|TRBD2|TRBJ2-2|TRBV24-1|17
CATSDLGGAGDAGELFF
>NA|TRBD2|TRBJ2-2|TRBV5-6|14
CASSLVSGTGELFF
>NA|NA|TRBJ1-2|TRBV15|14
CATSRDYSGNGYTF
>NA|NA|TRBJ1-5|TRBV5-6|14
CASSFQGSNQPQHF
>NA|TRBD1|TRBJ1-2|TRBV6-2/TRBV6-3|15
CASSYRQGAPYGYTF
>few|NA|TRBJ2-1|TRBV29-1|15
CSVGSGHTTGNEQFF
>NA|NA|TRBJ2-1|TRBV25-1|12
CASSEQGNEQFF
>NA|NA|TRBJ2-5|TRBV2|12
CASSVGEETQYF
>few|TRBD1|TRBJ1-4|TRBV14|15
CASSRTGQGGEKLFF
>few|TRBD1|TRBJ1-1|TRBV6-6|13
CASSDRGNTEAFF
>NA|NA|TRBJ1-1|TRBV29-1|14
CSATIRGGRTEAFF
>once|NA|TRBJ2-1|TRBV11-1|15
CASSLGSGTHNEQFF
>NA|TRBD1|TRBJ2-2|TRBV5-6|16
CASSLGGRGRHGELFF
>NA|TRBD2|TRBJ2-1|TRBV10-3|16
CAISEPGLGSGNEQFF
>NA|NA|TRBJ1-3|TRBV2|14
CASSFGGSGNTIYF
>NA|NA|TRBJ2-7|TRBV30|11
CAWSYFYEQYF
>NA|TRBD1|TRBJ1-2|TRBV28|14
CASSLRTGRRGYTF